The 15 T cell receptor beta chains below come from one sample, sequenced in a study of cytomegalovirus exposure and HLA in healthy donors. A multiplex PCR was run with 60 Vbeta primers and 13 Jbeta primers. Here immunoSEQ multiplex PCR was the method, and the copy in TCRdb shows in-frame clones only, minus some. The sample holds 100,000 to 150,000 clones, just over 75% seen once. The material sequenced was PBMCs. The receptors were sampled from a woman aged 50 to 65 in good health and CMV-seronegative.

A few counts support this clone. The chain uses TRBV19 and TRBJ2-3; 8 nucleotides agree with TRBD1. The V segment lost 5 bases and the J segment 0 bases; nucleotides outside the gene matches: 7. Germline V lookup: CDR1 LNHDA, CDR2 SQIVND (reference sequence). The CDR3 covers 16 residues. Written as DNA, the CDR3 is TGTGCCAGTAGTCTACGGACAGGGAAGAGCACAGATACGCAGTATTTT. It translates to CASSLRTGKSTDTQYF.

The V gene is TRBV7-3, the J gene TRBJ2-1; D unresolved. Germline-derived CDR1 and CDR2 are SGHTA and FQGTGA. This CDR3 spans 15 amino acids. The germline V and J ends were trimmed by 4 bases and 1 base, with 11 bases remaining between them. CDR3 sequence reads: CASSSSRLSYNEQFF. In DNA form, the CDR3 reads TGTGCCAGCAGCTCCAGTAGACTGTCCTACAATGAGCAGTTCTTC. Drawing the rest from reference TRBV7-3 and TRBJ2-1, the complete variable domain is GAGVSQTPSNKVTEKGKYVELRCDPISGHTALYWYRQSLGQGPEFLIYFQGTGAADDSGLPNDRFFAVRPEGSVSTLKIQRTERGDSAVYLCASSSSRLSYNEQFFGPGTRLTVL.

This clone was seen more than once but under ten times. The V call is TRBV5-6, the J call TRBJ1-4; 9 bases line up with TRBD1. V was clipped by 6 bases and J by 1 base; unmatched bases: 10. CDR1 and CDR2 from the germline V gene are SGHDT and YYEEEE. The CDR3 is 17 residues long. This CDR3 is CASTPGTGRLTNEKLFF. The DNA for the CDR3 is TGTGCCAGCACCCCCGGGACAGGGAGATTAACTAATGAAAAACTGTTTTTT.

This clone came up a few times. The V gene is TRBV25-1, the J gene TRBJ2-6; 8 nucleotides match TRBD1. This CDR3 contains 18 residues. Germline values: CDR1 MGHDK, CDR2 SYGVNS. Trimming removed 2 bases from V and 0 bases from J; junction bases left unmatched: 6. Here the CDR3 DNA reads TGTGCCAGCAGTGAACGGACAGGGAAAGTCTCTGGGGCCAACGTCCTGACTTTC. Amino acid sequence: CASSERTGKVSGANVLTF.

Worth noting for this clone: The junction and the germline gene differ at one end; a read error may be behind it. V gene TRBV14 combines with J gene TRBJ2-5, with TRBD2 as a possible D gene (5 bases). This CDR3 region has 21 residues. Per germline, CDR1 SGHDN and CDR2 FVKESK. CDR3 sequence reads: CTSSATKTLSIFVGNQETQYF. CDR3 coding DNA: TGTACCAGCAGCGCCACGAAAACGCTATCGATATTTGTCGGGAACCAAGAGACCCAGTACTTC.

Regarding this clone: The conserved closing phenylalanine or tryptophan is absent in this CDR3, likely reflecting a read error. This rearrangement joins TRBV15 to TRBJ2-7, with TRBD2 matching 7 bases. The CDR3 spans 14 residues. Germline V gene lookup returns CDR1 LNHNV and CDR2 YYDKDF (reference sequence). V trimming: 1 base; J trimming: 2 bases; junction bases outside the gene matches: 2. CDR3 bases: TGTGCCACCAGCAGAGGCGGGAGTACCTACGAGCAGTACGCC. Translation gives CATSRGGSTYEQYA.

The chain employs TRBV25-1 and TRBJ1-2; 7 bases are a match to TRBD1. The CDR3 covers 13 residues. V trimming: 2 bases; J trimming: 5 bases; junction bases outside the gene matches: 2. Per the germline V gene, CDR1 is MGHDK and CDR2 is SYGVNS. CDR3 residues: CASSETGEYGYTF. The CDR3 DNA is TGTGCCAGCAGTGAAACAGGGGAATATGGCTACACCTTC.

The chain employs TRBV9 and TRBJ1-1; D unresolved. This CDR3 comprises 16 residues. The V and J ends lost 3 bases and 4 bases respectively, with 19 bases between them. In germline, CDR1 is SGDLS, CDR2 YYNGEE. The CDR3 protein is CASSAGSGPRTTEAFF. Here the CDR3 DNA reads TGTGCCAGCAGCGCTGGCAGCGGCCCCCGGACCACTGAAGCTTTCTTT.

Only a few counts were recorded for this clone. The chain carries TRBV19 and TRBJ1-3; D may be TRBD1 (5 bases). The CDR3 has 15 residues. V lost 7 bases, J lost 7 bases, and 20 bases lay in between. Germline V gene sequence: CDR1 LNHDA, CDR2 SQIVND (reference sequence). The CDR3 loop is CASTPRPGLGNTIYF. CDR3 nucleotide sequence: TGTGCCAGTACCCCGCGACCGGGACTCGGGAACACCATATATTTT.

This chain joins TRBV12-1 and TRBJ2-7; the DNA was not compared with TRBD2, the D call given in the table. TRBV12-1 corresponds to a pseudogene. CDR3 length equals 15 residues. The CDR3 sequence: CASSFAQRLAGEQYV. DNA of the CDR3: TGTGCCAGCAGCTTTGCGCAAAGGCTAGCGGGAGAGCAGTACGTC.

The chain employs TRBV28 and TRBJ1-6, with 10 bases that match TRBD1. The ends lost 4 bases at V and 7 bases at J; junction bases unmatched: 4. The CDR3 covers 15 residues. In germline, CDR1 is MDHEN, CDR2 SYDVKM. DNA for the CDR3: TGTGCCAGCAGTTCCCGGACAGGGGGAAATTCACCCCTCCACTTT. It yields the protein CASSSRTGGNSPLHF. The variable domain in full, with the rest retrieved from reference TRBV28 and TRBJ1-6, is DVKVTQSSRYLVKRTGEKVFLECVQDMDHENMFWYRQDPGLGLRLIYFSYDVKMKEKGDIPEGYSVSREKKERFSLILESASTNQTSMYLCASSSRTGGNSPLHFGNGTRLTVT.

A few counts support this clone. Other DNA sequences within the sample encode an identical CDR3. The chain recombines TRBV6-6 with TRBJ1-1; D call uncertain. This CDR3 contains 13 residues. V was clipped by 2 bases and J by 1 base, with 5 bases between them. CDR1 is MNHNY, CDR2 SVGAGI, per germline (reference sequence). CDR3 amino acids: CASSYAGNTEAFF. The CDR3 region has the DNA TGTGCCAGCAGTTACGCAGGGAACACTGAAGCTTTCTTT.

The chain links TRBV19 to TRBJ1-1; a possible D gene is TRBD1 (5 bases). V gave up 4 bases and J gave up 5 bases, with 17 bases separating them. The CDR3 runs 15 residues. The germline CDR1 and CDR2 sequences are LNHDA and SQIVND (reference sequence). CDR3 nucleotides: TGTGCCAGTAGTACCCCAGGGAGGGGTCGGACTGAAGCTTTCTTT. Translating gives CASSTPGRGRTEAFF.

The chain uses TRBV28 and TRBJ1-2, with D possibly TRBD1 on 6 matching bases. Trimming stripped 6 bases from V and 4 bases from J, with 9 bases between. This CDR3 has 12 residues. Germline assignment: CDR1 MDHEN and CDR2 SYDVKM. CDR3 sequence: CASRTGSYGYTF. CDR3 nucleotide sequence: TGTGCCAGCAGAACAGGGAGCTATGGCTACACCTTC.

The chain recombines TRBV6-6 with TRBJ2-1; TRBD1 agrees at 7 bases. The CDR3 has 13 residues. With 10 bases clipped from V and 5 bases from J, the junction kept 8 bases outside the gene matches. The germline gives CDR1 MNHNY, CDR2 SVGAGI (reference sequence). CDR3 sequence: CATTTGLDNEQFF. CDR3 in DNA: TGTGCCACCACGACAGGGTTAGACAATGAGCAGTTCTTC.